This T cell receptor (beta chain) was obtained from a study of cytomegalovirus exposure and HLA in healthy donors. Generated by immunoSEQ multiplex PCR, the TCRdb table keeps only in-frame clones and is missing some. The sample holds fewer than 200,000 clones, about 80% seen once. Per germline, CDR1 MNHNS and CDR2 SASEGT. V was cut by 2 bases and J by 1 base, with 16 bases left in between. This CDR3 spans 17 amino acids. About this clone: Its cognate antigen is unknown.

Study outcomes and limitations: The tendency of first-cohort TCR clusters to co-occur in the roughly 120 validation repertoires was identified by a subsequent analysis.

This clonotype was obtained from a woman in her late teens or twenties in good health and CMV-seropositive. The V gene is TRBV6-1, the J gene TRBJ2-3; possibly TRBD1 for D (6 bases). The sequencing input was PBMCs. The CDR3 nucleotides read TGTGCCAGCAGTGAAAGGGGACCGGGACAAGGCACAGATACGCAGTATTTT. Amino acid sequence: CASSERGPGQGTDTQYF.